The rows below give T cell receptor beta chains drawn from one sample of a study of blood T cells in healthy people across ages. TCRdb re-called the 5' RACE reads through MiXCR, storing one row per CDR3 protein. The sample lists under 2,000,000 distinct CDR3 sequences; 40% to 55% were seen once. The sample was blood. Every receptor here comes from a woman between 35 and 50 years old in good health. The CDR3 runs from the conserved cysteine through the conserved F or W. A D gene is named only where the DNA matches it firmly. A row's size may be missing; if present it is once, few, many or a size class.

>.|.|TRBJ1-1|TRBV3-1
TGTGCCAGCAGCCAAGAAAGGACAGACCGAATGAACACTGAAGCTTTCTTT
CASSQERTDRMNTEAFF
>.|.|TRBJ1-2|TRBV2
TGTGCCAGCAGTGGGTACAGGTCGACTAACTATGGCTACACCTTC
CASSGYRSTNYGYTF
>TRBD2|few|TRBJ2-3|TRBV6-2/TRBV6-3
TGTGCCAGCAGTTTAAGAGGAGCGGGGGGAAACACAGATACGCAGTATTTT
CASSLRGAGGNTDTQYF
>TRBD1|few|TRBJ1-6|TRBV7-2
TGTGCCAGCAGCCCCCAGGGGGTCGAGGGATCACCCCTCCACTTT
CASSPQGVEGSPLHF
>.|.|TRBJ2-3|TRBV20-1
TGCAGTGCTAGAGATACGGGGGCCCCTTGGGATACGCAGTATTTT
CSARDTGAPWDTQYF
>TRBD1|.|TRBJ2-1|TRBV20-1
TGCAGTGCTAACCCGGGACAGGGTTGGAGTGAGCAGTTCTTC
CSANPGQGWSEQFF
>.|.|TRBJ1-1|TRBV29-1
TGCAGCGTTGTCTGGACTGAAGCTTTCTTT
CSVVWTEAFF
>TRBD2|few|TRBJ2-7|TRBV29-1
TGCAGCGTCGGGCTAGCGGGACCCTACGAGCAGTACTTC
CSVGLAGPYEQYF
>.|.|TRBJ2-5|TRBV18
TGTGCCAGGCCAAGCGGGACAAAACAAGAGACCCAGTACTTC
CARPSGTKQETQYF
>TRBD2|.|TRBJ2-5|TRBV20-1
TGCAGTGAGGGAGGGCAAGAGACCCAGTACTTC
CSEGGQETQYF